Below, 12 T cell receptor beta chains from the same sample are listed, as sequenced in a study of early T cells in non-severe SARS-CoV-2 infection. MiXCR was run by TCRdb on the 5' RACE reads, yielding one entry per CDR3 protein. The sample includes 70,000 or so distinct CDR3 sequences, around 12% of them seen just once. What was sequenced was whole blood. The source is an adult who was a healthcare worker with PCR-confirmed SARS-CoV-2 infection or an uninfected control (not recorded which).

This clonotype was recorded at least ten times. V usage is TRBV29-1 and J usage is TRBJ1-1, with a weak D call TRBD1 (6 bases). The CDR3 runs 15 residues. V was pared by 6 bases and J by 2 bases, with 19 bases between. Germline V CDR1 and CDR2: SQVTM, ANQGSEA. CDR3 sequence: CSVARVFGGNTEAFF. The CDR3 DNA reads TGCAGCGTAGCCCGCGTTTTCGGGGGCAACACTGAAGCTTTCTTT.

The chain joins TRBV20-1 to TRBJ1-4, with 8 bases aligning to TRBD1. With V trimmed by 0 bases and J by 8 bases, 2 bases remained unmatched. Germline V gene lookup returns CDR1 DFQATT and CDR2 SNEGSKA (reference sequence). This CDR3 has 13 residues. DNA of the CDR3: TGCAGTGCTAGAGAGTCAGGGGGCGAAAAACTGTTTTTT. Its translation: CSARESGGEKLFF.

This clonotype has ten or more counts. The J gene is TRBJ2-3, the V gene TRBV20-1; possibly TRBD2 for D (6 bases). CDR3 length equals 14 residues. The V end was cut by 0 bases, the J end by 1 base, with 8 bases between. The germline V gene has CDR1 DFQATT and CDR2 SNEGSKA (reference sequence). The CDR3 DNA reads TGCAGTGCTAGAGACCCGGGGGGCACAGATACGCAGTATTTT. As protein: CSARDPGGTDTQYF.

This clonotype was detected many times. The chain links TRBV7-6 to TRBJ2-1; 11 nucleotides agree with TRBD2. The V segment lost 1 base and the J segment 8 bases; nucleotides outside the gene matches: 4. Germline CDR1 reads SGHVS; CDR2 reads FNYEAQ. The CDR3 spans 15 residues. The CDR3 DNA follows: TGTGCCAGCAGCTTAGGTCTAGCGGGGGGCGATGAGCAGTTCTTC. Translated: CASSLGLAGGDEQFF. The full variable domain, with the rest looked up from reference TRBV7-6 and TRBJ2-1, is GAGVSQSPRYKVTKRGQDVALRCDPISGHVSLYWYRQALGQGPEFLTYFNYEAQQDKSGLPNDRFSAERPEGSISTLTIQRTEQRDSAMYRCASSLGLAGGDEQFFGPGTRLTVL.

Concerning this clonotype: This may arise from a read error, as a much more abundant clone is one base away. The V and J genes are TRBV29-1 and TRBJ2-1, with D hard to call. Germline loops: CDR1 SQVTM, CDR2 ANQGSEA. The CDR3 consists of 13 residues. The V end was cut by 8 bases, the J end by 4 bases, with 15 bases between. CDR3 DNA: TGCAGCTCGGCGGACCCTACTTACAATGAGCAGTTCTTC. Residues: CSSADPTYNEQFF.

There are many counts of this clonotype. This chain uses TRBV4-3 with TRBJ1-2; D is uncertain. Germline V gene lookup returns CDR1 LGHNA and CDR2 YSLEER. This CDR3 spans 15 amino acids. V lost 0 bases to trimming and J lost 5 bases, with 13 bases between them. CDR3 DNA: TGCGCCAGCAGCCAAGATAATCTGTCGGGATATGGCTACACCTTC. Its protein is CASSQDNLSGYGYTF.

In this sample, this clonotype turned up many times. The chain employs TRBV29-1 and TRBJ1-1; D is ambiguous. The CDR3 consists of 12 residues. CDR1 is SQVTM and CDR2 is ANQGSEA in the germline V gene. V lost 7 bases, J lost 0 bases, and 9 bases lay in between. CDR3 residues: CSGQEMNTEAFF. CDR3 bases: TGCAGCGGGCAGGAGATGAACACTGAAGCTTTCTTT.

The sample holds many counts of this clonotype. The chain has TRBV9 and TRBJ2-1, with D perhaps being TRBD1 or TRBD2 (5 bases each). From germline, CDR1 is SGDLS and CDR2 YYNGEE. The CDR3 is 13 residues long. Trimming took 0 bases from V and 8 from J, leaving 9 bases between them. In DNA form, the CDR3 reads TGTGCCAGCAGCGTAGACCCGGGGCATGAGCAGTTCTTC. Amino acids: CASSVDPGHEQFF. The variable domain in full, completed from reference TRBV9 and TRBJ2-1, reads DSGVTQTPKHLITATGQRVTLRCSPRSGDLSVYWYQQSLDQGLQFLIQYYNGEERAKGNILERFSAQQFPDLHSELNLSSLELGDSALYFCASSVDPGHEQFFGPGTRLTVL.

This clonotype was picked up many times. This chain joins TRBV18 and TRBJ2-6; 10 bases are a match to TRBD1. V shed 3 bases, J shed 2 bases, and the junction held 4 bases outside the gene matches. Germline loops: CDR1 KGHSH, CDR2 LQKENI. The CDR3 covers 17 residues. The CDR3, as DNA: TGTGCCAGCTCACCGAAAGGGACAGGGGCTGGGGCCAACGTCCTGACTTTC. Protein sequence: CASSPKGTGAGANVLTF.

This sequence joins TRBV28 and TRBJ2-4; possible D gene TRBD1, 6 bases. The CDR3 has 14 amino acids. The germline V gene encodes CDR1 MDHEN and CDR2 SYDVKM. V was clipped by 5 bases and J by 1 base, with 9 bases between them. The CDR3 sequence is CASSPQGAKNIQYF. CDR3 DNA: TGTGCCAGCAGTCCTCAGGGGGCCAAAAACATTCAGTACTTC.

This clonotype appeared a few times. CDR3 in DNA: TGTGCCAGCAGCCAAGATCGACCTAGCGGGGGCGCCGGGGAGCTGTTTTTT. This codes for CASSQDRPSGGAGELFF. The chain carries TRBV4-2 and TRBJ2-2; 10 nucleotides agree with TRBD2. CDR3 length equals 17 residues. Germline V gives CDR1 LGHNA, CDR2 YNFKEQ. Losses at the gene ends were 0 bases for V and 6 bases for J; bases not matched to a gene: 7.

Ten or more counts support this clonotype. The chain uses TRBV19 and TRBJ1-5; 8 nucleotides line up with TRBD1. Germline CDR1 LNHDA, CDR2 SQIVND (reference sequence). CDR3 length equals 18 residues. Trimming cost V 2 bases and J 5 bases; bases outside gene matches: 14. DNA for the CDR3: TGTGCCAGTAGTATACCACCCGTAGGGACAGGCCGGTATCAGCCCCAGCATTTT. Its protein product is CASSIPPVGTGRYQPQHF. Full variable domain (outside the CDR3, taken from reference TRBV19 and TRBJ1-5): DGGITQSPKYLFRKEGQNVTLSCEQNLNHDAMYWYRQDPGQGLRLIYYSQIVNDFQKGDIAEGYSVSREKKESFPLTVTSAQKNPTAFYLCASSIPPVGTGRYQPQHFGDGTRLSIL.